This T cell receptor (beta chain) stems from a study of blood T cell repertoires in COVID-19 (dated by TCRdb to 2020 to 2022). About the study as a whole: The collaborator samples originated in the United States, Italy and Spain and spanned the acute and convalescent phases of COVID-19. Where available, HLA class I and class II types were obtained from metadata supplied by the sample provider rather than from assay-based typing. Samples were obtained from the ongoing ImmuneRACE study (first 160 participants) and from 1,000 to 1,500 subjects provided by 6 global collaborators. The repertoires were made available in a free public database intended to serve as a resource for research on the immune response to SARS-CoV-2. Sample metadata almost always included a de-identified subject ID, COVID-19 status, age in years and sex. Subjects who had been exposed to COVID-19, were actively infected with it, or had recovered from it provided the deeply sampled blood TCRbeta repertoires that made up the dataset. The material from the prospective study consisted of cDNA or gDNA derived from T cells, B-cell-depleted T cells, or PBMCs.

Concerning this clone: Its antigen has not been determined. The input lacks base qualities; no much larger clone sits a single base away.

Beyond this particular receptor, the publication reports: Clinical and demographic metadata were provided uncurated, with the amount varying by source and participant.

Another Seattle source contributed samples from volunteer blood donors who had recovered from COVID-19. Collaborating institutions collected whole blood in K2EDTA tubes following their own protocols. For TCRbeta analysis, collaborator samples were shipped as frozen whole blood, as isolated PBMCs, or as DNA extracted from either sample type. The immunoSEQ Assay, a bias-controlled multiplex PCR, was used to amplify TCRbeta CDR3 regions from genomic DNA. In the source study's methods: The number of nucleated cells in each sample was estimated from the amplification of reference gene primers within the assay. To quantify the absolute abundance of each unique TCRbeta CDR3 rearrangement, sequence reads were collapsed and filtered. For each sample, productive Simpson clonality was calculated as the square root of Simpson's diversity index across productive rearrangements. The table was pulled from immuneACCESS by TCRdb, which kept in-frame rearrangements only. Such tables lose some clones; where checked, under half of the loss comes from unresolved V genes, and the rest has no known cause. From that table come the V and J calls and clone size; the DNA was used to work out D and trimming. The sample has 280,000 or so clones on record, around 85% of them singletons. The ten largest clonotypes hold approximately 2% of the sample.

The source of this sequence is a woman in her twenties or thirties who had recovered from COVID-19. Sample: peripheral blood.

The sequenced DNA: TGCAGCGTCCGGTTGAACACTGAAGCTTTCTTT. This sequence encodes CSVRLNTEAFF. The rearrangement joined TRBV29-1 to TRBJ1-1, with the D gene too uncertain to name. Deletion took 6 bases off V and 0 bases off J, with a span of 5 bases between the germline ends. Measured from the cysteine to the phenylalanine, the CDR3 is 11 residues long. Only the CDR3 part of the read is kept: 33 bases, read in frame from the first base. From a lookup of the germline V gene, CDR1 and CDR2 are SQVTM and ANQGSEA.